A selection of T cell receptor beta chains follows, all from one sample in a study of blood T cell repertoires in COVID-19. Data came from immunoSEQ multiplex PCR; TCRdb stores just in-frame clones and leaves some out. The sample includes fewer than 250,000 clones, 87% of them seen just once. The specimen sequenced was PBMCs or T cells enriched from blood (not recorded which). The receptors stem from a woman in her 30s with acute COVID-19. Each CDR3 is given with its conserved first and last residue. The D gene is left open where the match is weak. Rows give clone size only sometimes, using once, few, many, or a class for an expanded clone.

>-|TRBJ2-3|-|TRBV5-8|12
CASSSFGDTQYF
TGTGCCAGCAGCTCCTTCGGAGATACGCAGTATTTT
>-|TRBJ2-7|-|TRBV2|12
CASKWGESEQYF
TGTGCCAGCAAGTGGGGGGAGAGCGAGCAGTACTTC
>-|TRBJ2-7|-|TRBV5-1|14
CASSLKLSSYEQYF
TGCGCCAGCAGCCTTAAATTGAGCTCCTACGAGCAGTACTTC
>-|TRBJ2-6|TRBD1|TRBV25-1|18
CASSGQADMMAGANVLTF
TGTGCCAGCAGCGGACAGGCCGATATGATGGCTGGGGCCAACGTCCTGACTTTC
>-|TRBJ2-5|TRBD2|TRBV7-8|15
CASSSTSGGGETQYF
TGTGCCAGCAGCTCGACTAGCGGGGGAGGAGAGACCCAGTACTTC
>-|TRBJ2-7|TRBD2|TRBV19|15
CASSLWASGSYEQYF
TGTGCCAGTAGCCTCTGGGCTAGCGGTTCCTACGAGCAGTACTTC
>-|TRBJ2-5|TRBD1|TRBV7-9|15
CASSPSAGGFETQYF
TGTGCCAGCAGCCCGAGTGCAGGGGGTTTTGAGACCCAGTACTTC
>few|TRBJ2-1|TRBD2|TRBV24-1|13
CATSDRTSGEQFF
TGTGCCACCAGTGATCGAACTAGCGGAGAGCAGTTCTTC
>-|TRBJ2-5|TRBD1|TRBV6-5|14
CASSLQGLQETQYF
TGTGCCAGCAGCTTACAGGGGCTCCAAGAGACCCAGTACTTC
>-|TRBJ2-7|TRBD1|TRBV3-1/TRBV3-2|13
CASSQGRDSRQYF
TGTGCCAGCAGCCAAGGACGGGACAGCAGGCAGTACTTC
>-|TRBJ2-7|TRBD1|TRBV6-5|14
CASSRQTGLYEQYF
TGTGCCAGCAGCAGACAGACAGGGCTCTACGAGCAGTACTTC
>-|TRBJ1-2|TRBD1|TRBV18|14
CASSPPTGSDGYTF
TGTGCCAGCTCACCACCGACAGGGAGCGATGGCTACACCTTC
>-|TRBJ2-7|TRBD1|TRBV5-4|15
CASSFGQDLSYEQYF
TGTGCCAGCAGCTTCGGACAGGACCTGTCCTACGAGCAGTACTTC
>-|TRBJ2-5|-|TRBV11-3|13
CASSLNGKETQYF
TGTGCCAGCAGCTTAAACGGGAAAGAGACCCAGTACTTC
>-|TRBJ1-6|TRBD1|TRBV14|18
CASSQGVRTGTYNSPLHF
TGTGCCAGCAGCCAAGGGGTCAGGACAGGGACCTATAATTCACCCCTCCACTTT
>many|TRBJ2-5|-|TRBV7-9|14
CASSKRSSAGTQYF
TGTGCCAGCAGCAAAAGGAGCAGCGCGGGGACCCAGTACTTC
>-|TRBJ2-5|-|TRBV10-3|15
CAISDPLALAETQYF
TGTGCCATCAGTGACCCGCTAGCTCTGGCTGAGACCCAGTACTTC
>-|TRBJ1-5|TRBD1|TRBV3-1/TRBV3-2|13
CASSQGQYQPQHF
TGTGCCAGCAGTCAGGGACAGTATCAGCCCCAGCATTTT
>-|TRBJ2-7|-|TRBV6-1|14
CASSEGYQRYEQYF
TGTGCCAGCAGTGAAGGTTACCAGAGGTACGAGCAGTACTTC
>few|TRBJ1-6|-|TRBV6-1|15
CASSEREGEGSPLHF
TGTGCCAGCAGTGAAAGGGAGGGGGAAGGTTCACCCCTCCACTTT
>-|TRBJ1-6|-|TRBV10-2|14
CASTKSPENSPLHF
TGCGCCAGCACTAAGTCGCCAGAAAATTCACCCCTCCACTTT
>-|TRBJ1-5|-|TRBV6-2/TRBV6-3|16
CASGLREERVWQPQHF
TGTGCCAGCGGCCTGAGAGAGGAGAGGGTTTGGCAGCCCCAGCATTTT
>-|TRBJ1-2|-|TRBV7-9|13
CASSLGSQNGYTF
TGTGCCAGCAGCTTAGGTTCACAGAATGGCTACACCTTC
>-|TRBJ1-2|-|TRBV5-4|15
CASSLVGTANYGYTF
TGTGCCAGCAGCTTGGTCGGGACTGCTAACTATGGCTACACCTTC
>-|TRBJ2-3|TRBD2|TRBV6-1|16
CASSAEGSGGADTQYF
TGTGCCAGCAGTGCAGAGGGGAGCGGGGGGGCTGATACGCAGTATTTT
>once|TRBJ2-3|-|TRBV4-1|15
CASSQDPRLSNTQYF
TGCGCCAGCAGCCAAGATCCAAGACTCTCTAATACGCAGTATTTT
>once|TRBJ1-4|-|TRBV2|15
CASRDSRGTREKLFF
TGTGCCAGCAGGGATAGCCGGGGGACTAGAGAAAAACTGTTTTTT